This is a list of T cell receptor beta chains from one sample in a study of Ad26.COV2.S vaccination and SARS-CoV-2 variants. TCRdb's table, derived via immunoSEQ multiplex PCR, lists solely in-frame clones and lacks some. The sample lists approximately 420,000 clones; 75% to 90% were seen once. The input for sequencing was peripheral blood, taken in a trial of Ad26.COV2.S vaccine versus placebo. The receptors derive from a person aged 18-60 years who received the Ad26.COV2.S COVID-19 vaccine or a placebo. CDR3s include the opening cysteine and the closing phenylalanine or tryptophan. The D gene is left open where the match is weak.

V,D,J,CDR3,DNA
TRBV7-9,TRBD1,TRBJ1-3,CASSLGTYYGQGKNTIYF,TGTGCCAGCAGCTTAGGGACTTACTACGGACAGGGGAAAAACACCATATATTTT
TRBV5-1,.,TRBJ1-5,CASSLDGQSNQPQHF,TGCGCCAGCAGCTTGGACGGGCAGAGCAATCAGCCCCAGCATTTT
TRBV3-1/TRBV3-2,.,TRBJ1-2,CASSQGAASYGYTF,TGTGCCAGCAGCCAGGGGGCCGCTTCCTATGGCTACACCTTC
TRBV4-3,.,TRBJ2-3,CASSQNRGSDTQYF,TGCGCCAGCAGCCAAAATAGGGGGTCAGATACGCAGTATTTT
TRBV19,.,TRBJ1-4,CASSSPTAQRVANEKLFF,TGTGCCAGTAGTAGCCCGACGGCTCAAAGAGTTGCTAATGAAAAACTGTTTTTT
TRBV12-3/TRBV12-4,.,TRBJ1-1,CASSLYMNTEAFF,TGTGCCAGCAGTTTATATATGAACACTGAAGCTTTCTTT
TRBV5-1,.,TRBJ2-3,CASSLGRGRNTDTQYF,TGCGCCAGCAGCTTGGGACGGGGGAGAAACACAGATACGCAGTATTTT
TRBV7-9,.,TRBJ1-2,CASSRDGGYGYTF,TGTGCCAGCAGCCGGGACGGCGGCTATGGCTACACCTTC
TRBV5-5,.,TRBJ1-6,CASMGTSYNSPLHF,TGTGCCAGCATGGGGACCTCCTATAATTCACCCCTCCACTTT
TRBV19,.,TRBJ1-2,CASSADKDRLYGYTF,TGTGCCAGTAGTGCCGATAAGGACAGACTATATGGCTACACCTTC